Each of the 22 T cell receptor beta chains below was sequenced from the same sample in a study of blood T cell repertoires in COVID-19 (TCRdb year 2020). Receptor amplification or capture employed the immunoSEQ multiplex PCR assay. This immuneACCESS table, as held by TCRdb, lists in-frame sequences with V and J called but not all clones. Of the missing ones, under half trace to an unresolved V gene in checked studies; the others have no known cause. The sample table records about 180,000 clones; around four fifths of these occur just once. 5% to 8.5% of the sample is in the top ten clones. Specimen: peripheral blood. These receptors all come from a man between 65 and 85 years old with active or convalescent COVID-19.

The J gene is TRBJ1-6, the V gene TRBV27; unclear D gene. Germline V lookup: CDR1 MNHEY, CDR2 SMNVEV (reference sequence). The V end was cut by 10 bases, the J end by 7 bases, with 17 bases between. CDR3 size: 14 residues. The CDR3 spells CATTSGTYNSPLHF. CDR3 nucleotide sequence: TGTGCCACCACTAGCGGTACTTACAATTCACCCCTCCACTTT.

This chain's CDR3 is CASSRRRTGTYTDTQYF. The CDR3 nucleotides read TGTGCCAGCAGCCGACGGCGTACCGGGACTTACACAGATACGCAGTATTTT. The rearrangement joins TRBV3-1 (or the pseudogene TRBV3-2) to TRBJ2-3; possibly TRBD2 for D (6 bases). Germline CDR1 and CDR2: LGHDT and YNNKEL (reference sequence). The CDR3 loop spans 17 amino acids. V lost 4 bases to trimming and J lost 2 bases, with 19 bases between them.

The chain employs TRBV11-2 and TRBJ1-1; D possibly corresponds to TRBD1 (5 bases). Germline loops: CDR1 SGHAT, CDR2 FQNNGV. The CDR3 has 14 residues. V shed 5 bases and J shed 5 bases, with 15 bases lying between them. The CDR3 coding sequence is TGTGCCAGCAGCCCAGTAGGCAGGGAAACTGAAGCTTTCTTT. This gives the protein CASSPVGRETEAFF.

The J gene is TRBJ2-5, the V gene TRBV6-7; TRBD2 aligns across 9 bases. TRBV6-7 is reported as an ORF; its role is uncertain. CDR3 size: 18 residues. V shed 7 bases, J shed 1 base, and the junction held 16 bases outside the gene matches. For the CDR3, the DNA is TGTGCCAGCATTGCGGCCCTCGGAAGCGGGGGGATCCAAGAGACCCAGTACTTC. Translation: CASIAALGSGGIQETQYF.

The chain joins TRBV18 to TRBJ1-5; TRBD1 is a possible D gene (5 bases). The germline V gene encodes CDR1 KGHSH and CDR2 LQKENI. Trimming cost V 3 bases and J 7 bases, with 22 bases left between them. CDR3 size: 17 residues. Written as DNA, the CDR3 is TGTGCCAGCTCACCGGGGAACAGGCTACCTAGTGGGCAGCCCCAGCATTTT. It is translated as CASSPGNRLPSGQPQHF. The full variable domain, rest sourced from reference TRBV18 and TRBJ1-5, is NAGVMQNPRHLVRRRGQEARLRCSPMKGHSHVYWYRQLPEEGLKFMVYLQKENIIDESGMPKERFSAEFPKEGPSILRIQQVVRGDSAAYFCASSPGNRLPSGQPQHFGDGTRLSIL.

This clone was found a few times. V gene TRBV5-3 combines with J gene TRBJ1-1, with D maybe TRBD1 (5 bases). TRBV5-3 is an ORF, with its function uncertain. Trimming left V 4 bases short and J 1 base short, with 14 bases between. The length of the CDR3 is 15 residues. The CDR3 loop is CARSRRTYQNTEAFF. CDR3 bases: TGTGCCAGAAGCAGACGGACATACCAGAACACTGAAGCTTTCTTT.

The CDR3 DNA reads as TGCGCCAGCAGCCAAGAAGTTAGGGGGAGAACTGAAGCTTTCTTT. Protein sequence: CASSQEVRGRTEAFF. The chain uses TRBV4-1 and TRBJ1-1, with D tentatively TRBD1 (6 bases). The CDR3 loop spans 15 amino acids. The V end lost 0 bases, the J end lost 5 bases, and 13 bases lay between the germline ends. Germline CDR1 and CDR2: MGHRA and YSYEKL.

This chain connects TRBV27 to TRBJ2-3; 7 nucleotides agree with TRBD1. Germline loops: CDR1 MNHEY, CDR2 SMNVEV (reference sequence). V shed 5 bases and J 5 bases; nucleotides not matched to a gene: 4. The CDR3 runs 13 residues. CDR3 bases: TGTGCCAGCAGTCGACAGGGTGGAGATACGCAGTATTTT. Protein sequence: CASSRQGGDTQYF.

This chain links TRBV7-9 with TRBJ2-3; TRBD2 might be the D (5 bases). This CDR3 has 17 amino acids. Deletions cut 6 bases from V and 1 base from J, with 20 bases between. Germline V lookup: CDR1 SEHNR, CDR2 FQNEAQ (reference sequence). The CDR3 sequence: CASRGEGAGSGTDTQYF. Here the CDR3 DNA reads TGTGCCAGCAGGGGTGAAGGTGCGGGTTCGGGCACAGATACGCAGTATTTT. The variable domain in full, completed from reference TRBV7-9 and TRBJ2-3, reads DTGVSQNPRHKITKRGQNVTFRCDPISEHNRLYWYRQTLGQGPEFLTYFQNEAQLEKSRLLSDRFSAERPKGSFSTLEIQRTEQGDSAMYLCASRGEGAGSGTDTQYFGPGTRLTVL.

This clone was recorded once. The chain links TRBV30 to TRBJ2-5, with D perhaps TRBD1 (5 bases). V gave up 2 bases and J gave up 1 base, with 14 bases separating them. Germline-derived CDR1 and CDR2 are GTSNPN and SVGIG (reference sequence). The CDR3 runs 15 residues. Written as DNA, the CDR3 is TGTGCCTGGAGTCAGGGTGGGTCATCCCAAGAGACCCAGTACTTC. Its protein is CAWSQGGSSQETQYF.

This clone came up once. The chain couples TRBV7-2 to TRBJ1-5, with a tentative D call TRBD1 (6 bases). Germline CDR1 and CDR2: SGHTA and FQGNSA. This CDR3 contains 16 residues. Trimming took 2 bases from V and 3 from J, leaving 14 bases between them. The CDR3 spells CASSLTGTRFNQPQHF. CDR3 in DNA: TGTGCCAGCAGCTTAACCGGGACAAGATTCAATCAGCCCCAGCATTTT. Drawing the rest from reference TRBV7-2 and TRBJ1-5, the complete variable domain is GAGVSQSPSNKVTEKGKDVELRCDPISGHTALYWYRQSLGQGLEFLIYFQGNSAPDKSGLPSDRFSAERTGGSVSTLTIQRTQQEDSAVYLCASSLTGTRFNQPQHFGDGTRLSIL.

This rearrangement joins TRBV7-3 to TRBJ2-3; 10 bases agree with TRBD2. V was pared by 4 bases and J by 3 bases, with 4 bases of the junction left unmatched. The CDR3 extends over 15 amino acids. Germline V lookup: CDR1 SGHTA, CDR2 FQGTGA. The CDR3, as DNA: TGTGCCAGCAGCTCAGCGGGAGGGCCTACAGATACGCAGTATTTT. As protein: CASSSAGGPTDTQYF.

The gene calls are TRBV5-4 and TRBJ2-3; TRBD2 might be the D (6 bases). Trimming stripped 2 bases from V and 4 bases from J, with 11 bases between. The CDR3 loop spans 14 amino acids. Per the germline V gene, CDR1 is SGHNT and CDR2 is YYREEE (reference sequence). CDR3 loop: CASSFGGGPDTQYF. The CDR3 DNA is TGTGCCAGCAGCTTTGGGGGAGGCCCAGATACGCAGTATTTT.

The chain links TRBV27 to TRBJ2-1, with 8 bases identical to TRBD2. The V gene end was trimmed by 8 bases and the J gene end by 0 bases; junction bases not matched to a gene: 9. Germline assignment: CDR1 MNHEY and CDR2 SMNVEV (reference sequence). There are 16 residues in the CDR3. CDR3 residues: CASRPGGVSSYNEQFF. CDR3 DNA: TGTGCCAGCCGGCCGGGAGGGGTGAGCTCCTACAATGAGCAGTTCTTC.

The chain links TRBV9 to TRBJ2-7; 7 bases fit TRBD1. V dropped 4 bases and J dropped 0; count of bases not matched to a gene: 4. The CDR3 sequence is 14 residues long. Germline CDR1 SGDLS, CDR2 YYNGEE. CDR3: CASSTRQGSYEQYF. CDR3 coding DNA: TGTGCCAGCAGCACCCGACAGGGCTCCTACGAGCAGTACTTC.

The chain carries TRBV6-6 and TRBJ1-4, with 7 positions matching TRBD1. Trimming at V came to 6 bases and at J to 5 bases, leaving 6 bases not matched to a gene. CDR1 MNHNY and CDR2 SVGAGI come from the germline V gene (reference sequence). There are 14 residues in the CDR3. This chain's CDR3 is CASSWTGSNEKLFF. CDR3 in DNA: TGTGCCAGCAGCTGGACAGGATCCAATGAAAAACTGTTTTTT.

This chain connects TRBV9 to TRBJ2-3, with 7 bases fitting TRBD1. Trimming removed 5 bases from V and 1 base from J; junction bases left unmatched: 4. Looked up from germline, CDR1 is SGDLS and CDR2 is YYNGEE. CDR3 length equals 14 residues. The CDR3 DNA is TGTGCCAGCAGAGGGGGCCCGGGCACAGATACGCAGTATTTT. It encodes CASRGGPGTDTQYF.

This chain links TRBV2 with TRBJ1-1; D may be TRBD1 (6 bases). The CDR3 is made up of 11 amino acids. Deletions cut 7 bases from V and 10 bases from J, with 13 bases between. CDR1 is SNHLY, CDR2 FYNNEI, per germline. The chain's CDR3 is CASILGGGAFF. The CDR3, as DNA: TGTGCCAGCATTCTAGGGGGGGGAGCTTTCTTT.

The CDR3 region is CASSPRAGVGQPQHF. CDR3 nucleotides: TGTGCCAGTAGTCCAAGGGCGGGCGTGGGTCAGCCCCAGCATTTT. The rearrangement uses TRBV19 and TRBJ1-5; D is unclear. The V gene lost 5 bases and the J gene lost 6 bases, with 17 bases spanning the gap. Germline loops: CDR1 LNHDA, CDR2 SQIVND (reference sequence). The CDR3 runs 15 residues.

The chain links TRBV27 to TRBJ2-5, with a weak D call TRBD1 (6 bases). CDR3 length equals 13 residues. Germline assignment: CDR1 MNHEY and CDR2 SMNVEV (reference sequence). Trimming stripped 4 bases from V and 2 bases from J, with 8 bases between. CDR3 residues: CASSWTVQETQYF. The CDR3 region has the DNA TGTGCCAGCAGTTGGACAGTGCAAGAGACCCAGTACTTC.

This clone was observed at least ten times. This sequence joins TRBV13 and TRBJ2-7; TRBD1 aligns across 7 bases. Germline CDR1 and CDR2: PRHDT and FYEKMQ (reference sequence). The CDR3 extends over 16 amino acids. J gave up 2 bases and V 5 bases, and 12 bases lay outside the gene matches. This chain's CDR3 is CASSLALYRGAYEQYF. The CDR3 coding sequence is TGTGCCAGCAGCCTCGCACTTTACAGGGGAGCCTACGAGCAGTACTTC.

This chain joins TRBV5-4 and TRBJ1-1; D call uncertain. V lost 0 bases to trimming and J lost 0 bases, with 9 bases between them. This CDR3 comprises 15 residues. Germline loops: CDR1 SGHNT, CDR2 YYREEE (reference sequence). CDR3 loop: CASSLAEQMNTEAFF. The CDR3 DNA reads TGTGCCAGCAGCTTGGCCGAACAGATGAACACTGAAGCTTTCTTT.